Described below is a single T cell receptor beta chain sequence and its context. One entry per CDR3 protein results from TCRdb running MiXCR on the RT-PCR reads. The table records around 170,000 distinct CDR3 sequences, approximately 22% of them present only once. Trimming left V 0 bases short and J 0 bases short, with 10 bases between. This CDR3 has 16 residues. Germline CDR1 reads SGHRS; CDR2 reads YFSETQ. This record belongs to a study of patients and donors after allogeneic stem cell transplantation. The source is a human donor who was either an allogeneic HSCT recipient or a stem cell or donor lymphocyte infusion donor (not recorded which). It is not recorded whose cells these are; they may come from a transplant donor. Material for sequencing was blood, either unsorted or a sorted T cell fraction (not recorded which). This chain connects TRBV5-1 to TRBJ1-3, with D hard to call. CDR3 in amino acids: CASSLGTVSSGNTIYF. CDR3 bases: TGCGCCAGCAGCTTGGGTACGGTGAGCTCTGGAAACACCATATATTTT.